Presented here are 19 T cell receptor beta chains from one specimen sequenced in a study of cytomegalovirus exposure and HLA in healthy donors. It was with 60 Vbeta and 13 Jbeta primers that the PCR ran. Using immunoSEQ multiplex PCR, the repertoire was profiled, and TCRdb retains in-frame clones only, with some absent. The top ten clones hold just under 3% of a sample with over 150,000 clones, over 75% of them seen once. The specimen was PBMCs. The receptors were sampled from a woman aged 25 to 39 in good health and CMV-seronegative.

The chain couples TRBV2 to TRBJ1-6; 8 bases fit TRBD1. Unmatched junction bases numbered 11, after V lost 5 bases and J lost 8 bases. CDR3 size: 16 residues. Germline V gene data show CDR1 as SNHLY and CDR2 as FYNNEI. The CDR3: CASSPDRDGRYSPLHF. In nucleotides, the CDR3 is TGTGCCAGCAGTCCGGACAGGGATGGCCGTTATTCACCCCTCCACTTT. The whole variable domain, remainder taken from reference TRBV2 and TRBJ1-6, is EPEVTQTPSHQVTQMGQEVILRCVPISNHLYFYWYRQILGQKVEFLVSFYNNEISEKSEIFDDQFSVERPDGSNFTLKIRSTKLEDSAMYFCASSPDRDGRYSPLHFGNGTRLTVT.

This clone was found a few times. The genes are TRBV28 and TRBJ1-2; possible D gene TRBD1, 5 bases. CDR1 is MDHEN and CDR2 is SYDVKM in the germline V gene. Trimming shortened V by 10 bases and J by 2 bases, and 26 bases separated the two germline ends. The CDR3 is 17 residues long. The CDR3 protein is CATRRLDNLRENYGYTF. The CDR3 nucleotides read TGTGCCACCAGACGACTGGACAACCTAAGGGAAAACTATGGCTACACCTTC.

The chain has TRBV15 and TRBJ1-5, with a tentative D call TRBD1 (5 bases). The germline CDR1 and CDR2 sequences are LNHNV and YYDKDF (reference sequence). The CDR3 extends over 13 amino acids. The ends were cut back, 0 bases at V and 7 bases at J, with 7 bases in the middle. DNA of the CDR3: TGTGCCACCAGCAGAGACAGGGCCCAGCCCCAGCATTTT. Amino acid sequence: CATSRDRAQPQHF.

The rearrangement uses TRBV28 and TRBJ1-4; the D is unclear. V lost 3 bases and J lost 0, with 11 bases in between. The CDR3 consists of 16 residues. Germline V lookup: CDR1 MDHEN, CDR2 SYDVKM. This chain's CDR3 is CASSFLQSATNEKLFF. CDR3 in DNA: TGTGCCAGCAGTTTCCTTCAATCAGCAACTAATGAAAAACTGTTTTTT.

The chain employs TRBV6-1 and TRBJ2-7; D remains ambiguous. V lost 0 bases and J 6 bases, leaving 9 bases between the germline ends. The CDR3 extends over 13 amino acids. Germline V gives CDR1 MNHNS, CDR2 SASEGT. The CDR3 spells CASSEASLREQYF. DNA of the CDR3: TGTGCCAGCAGTGAAGCGTCTCTCCGCGAGCAGTACTTC.

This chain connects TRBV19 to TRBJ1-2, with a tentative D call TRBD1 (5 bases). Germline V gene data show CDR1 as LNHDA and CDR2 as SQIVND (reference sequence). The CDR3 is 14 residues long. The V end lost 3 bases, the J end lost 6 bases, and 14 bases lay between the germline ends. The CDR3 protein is CASSMFGLGHGYTF. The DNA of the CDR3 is TGTGCCAGTAGTATGTTCGGTTTGGGGCATGGCTACACCTTC. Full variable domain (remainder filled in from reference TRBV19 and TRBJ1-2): DGGITQSPKYLFRKEGQNVTLSCEQNLNHDAMYWYRQDPGQGLRLIYYSQIVNDFQKGDIAEGYSVSREKKESFPLTVTSAQKNPTAFYLCASSMFGLGHGYTFGSGTRLTVV.

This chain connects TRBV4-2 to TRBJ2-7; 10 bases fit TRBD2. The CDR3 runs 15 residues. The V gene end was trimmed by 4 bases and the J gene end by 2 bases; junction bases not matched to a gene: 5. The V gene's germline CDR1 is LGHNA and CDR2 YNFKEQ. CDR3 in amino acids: CASSPGLASTYEQYF. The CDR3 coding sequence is TGTGCCAGCAGCCCGGGACTAGCGAGCACCTACGAGCAGTACTTC.

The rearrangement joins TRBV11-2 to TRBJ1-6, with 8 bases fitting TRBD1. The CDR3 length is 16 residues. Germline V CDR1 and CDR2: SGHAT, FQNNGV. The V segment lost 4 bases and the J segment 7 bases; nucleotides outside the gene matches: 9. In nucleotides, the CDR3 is TGTGCCAGCAGCTCCCAGACAGGGGTTTGGAATTCACCCCTCCACTTT. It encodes CASSSQTGVWNSPLHF.

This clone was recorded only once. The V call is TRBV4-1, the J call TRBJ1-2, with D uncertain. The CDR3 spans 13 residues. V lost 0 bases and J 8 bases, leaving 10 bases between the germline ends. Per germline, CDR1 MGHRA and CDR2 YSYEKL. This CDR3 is CASSQEAFPGYTF. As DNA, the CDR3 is TGCGCCAGCAGCCAAGAGGCTTTTCCGGGCTACACCTTC.

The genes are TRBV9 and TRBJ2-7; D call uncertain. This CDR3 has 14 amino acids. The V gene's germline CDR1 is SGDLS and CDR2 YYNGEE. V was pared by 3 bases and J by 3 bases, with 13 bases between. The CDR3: CASSATSMNYEQYF. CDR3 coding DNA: TGTGCCAGCAGCGCGACAAGCATGAACTACGAGCAGTACTTC.

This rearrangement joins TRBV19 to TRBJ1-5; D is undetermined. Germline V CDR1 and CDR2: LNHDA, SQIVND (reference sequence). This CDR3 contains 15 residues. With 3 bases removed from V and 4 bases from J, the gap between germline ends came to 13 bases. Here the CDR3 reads CASSIEAPRNQPQHF. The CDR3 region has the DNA TGTGCCAGTAGTATTGAGGCCCCAAGGAATCAGCCCCAGCATTTT.

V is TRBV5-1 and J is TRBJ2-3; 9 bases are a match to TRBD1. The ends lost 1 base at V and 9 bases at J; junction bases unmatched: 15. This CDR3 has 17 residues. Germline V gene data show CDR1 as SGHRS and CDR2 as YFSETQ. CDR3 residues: CASSLRAGTGQPGTQYF. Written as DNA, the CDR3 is TGCGCCAGCAGCTTGAGGGCCGGGACAGGGCAGCCAGGGACGCAGTATTTT.

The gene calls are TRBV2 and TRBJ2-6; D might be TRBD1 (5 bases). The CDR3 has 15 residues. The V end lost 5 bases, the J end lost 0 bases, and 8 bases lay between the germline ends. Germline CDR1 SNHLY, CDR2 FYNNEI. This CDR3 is CASSKTGSGANVLTF. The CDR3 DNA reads TGTGCCAGCAGTAAAACAGGCTCTGGGGCCAACGTCCTGACTTTC.

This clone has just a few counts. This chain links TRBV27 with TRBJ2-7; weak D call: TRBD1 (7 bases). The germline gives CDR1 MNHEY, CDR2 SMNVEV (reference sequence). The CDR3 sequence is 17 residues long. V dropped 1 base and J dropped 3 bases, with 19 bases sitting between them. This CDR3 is CASSLLSQSGGYYEQYF. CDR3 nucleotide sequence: TGTGCCAGCAGTTTATTATCGCAGTCAGGGGGGTACTACGAGCAGTACTTC.

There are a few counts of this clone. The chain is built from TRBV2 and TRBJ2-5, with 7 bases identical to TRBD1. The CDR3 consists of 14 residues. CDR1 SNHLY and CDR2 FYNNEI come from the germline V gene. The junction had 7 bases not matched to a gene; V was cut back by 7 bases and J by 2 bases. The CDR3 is CASTLRDSQETQYF. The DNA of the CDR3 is TGTGCCAGCACCCTACGGGACAGTCAAGAGACCCAGTACTTC.

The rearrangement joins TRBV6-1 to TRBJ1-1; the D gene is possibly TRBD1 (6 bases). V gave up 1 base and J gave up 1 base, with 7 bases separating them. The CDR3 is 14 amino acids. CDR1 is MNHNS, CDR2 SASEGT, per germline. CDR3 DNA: TGTGCCAGCAGTGAAGGGACAGCGAACACTGAAGCTTTCTTT. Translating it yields CASSEGTANTEAFF.

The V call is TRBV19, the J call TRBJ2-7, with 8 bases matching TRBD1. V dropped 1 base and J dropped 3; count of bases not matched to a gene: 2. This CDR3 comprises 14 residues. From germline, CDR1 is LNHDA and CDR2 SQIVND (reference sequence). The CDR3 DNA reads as TGTGCCAGTAGTATAGGGACAGGGAACTACGAGCAGTACTTC. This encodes CASSIGTGNYEQYF.

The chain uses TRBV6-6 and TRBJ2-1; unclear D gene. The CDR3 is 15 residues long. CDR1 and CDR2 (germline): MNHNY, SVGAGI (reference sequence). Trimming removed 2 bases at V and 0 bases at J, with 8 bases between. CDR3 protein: CASSYGGPSYNEQFF. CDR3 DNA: TGTGCCAGCAGTTACGGCGGCCCCTCCTACAATGAGCAGTTCTTC.

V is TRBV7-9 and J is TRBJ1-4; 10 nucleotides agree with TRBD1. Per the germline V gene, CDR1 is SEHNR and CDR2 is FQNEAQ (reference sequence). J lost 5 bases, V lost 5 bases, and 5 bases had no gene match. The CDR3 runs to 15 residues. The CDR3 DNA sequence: TGTGCCAGCAGCCTTGGGGGACAGGGGAATGAAAAACTGTTTTTT. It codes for CASSLGGQGNEKLFF. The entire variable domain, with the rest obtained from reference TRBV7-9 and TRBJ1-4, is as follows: DTGVSQNPRHKITKRGQNVTFRCDPISEHNRLYWYRQTLGQGPEFLTYFQNEAQLEKSRLLSDRFSAERPKGSFSTLEIQRTEQGDSAMYLCASSLGGQGNEKLFFGSGTQLSVL.